Shown below are 15 T cell receptor beta chains from a single sample sequenced in a study of T cell changes during pregnancy in multiple sclerosis (dated by TCRdb to between 2018 and 2021). Libraries came from the immunoSEQ multiplex PCR assay. TCRdb's version of the immuneACCESS table is confined to in-frame rearrangements and falls short of the full clone set. An unresolved V gene accounts for under half of the shortfall where checked; the remainder is of unknown origin. Across this sample there are fewer than 55,000 clones, with around nine tenths seen only once. Around 1.9% of the sample goes to the ten largest clones. Material: peripheral blood, obtained in the first trimester of pregnancy. The receptors derive from a female donor with multiple sclerosis, enrolled in a pregnancy study.

The chain couples TRBV30 to TRBJ2-1, with 16 bases that match TRBD2. CDR1 and CDR2 from the germline V gene are GTSNPN and SVGIG (reference sequence). V shed 3 bases and J 5 bases; nucleotides not matched to a gene: 10. This CDR3 comprises 18 residues. This CDR3 is CAWRRGLAGGPVNNEQFF. The CDR3 DNA follows: TGTGCCTGGAGGAGGGGACTAGCGGGGGGGCCGGTTAACAATGAGCAGTTCTTC.

The chain has TRBV28 and TRBJ1-1; the D is unclear. The germline CDR1 and CDR2 sequences are MDHEN and SYDVKM. This CDR3 is 13 amino acids long. V lost 6 bases and J 6 bases, leaving 14 bases between the germline ends. CDR3 sequence: CASSVGIVPEAFF. The CDR3, as DNA: TGTGCCAGCAGCGTCGGGATCGTCCCTGAAGCTTTCTTT.

The chain couples TRBV4-3 to TRBJ2-1, with 10 bases fitting TRBD2. The CDR3 covers 16 residues. The ends lost 1 base at V and 10 bases at J; junction bases unmatched: 10. The germline V gene encodes CDR1 LGHNA and CDR2 YSLEER. CDR3: CASSQVPSGGAGEQFF. DNA for the CDR3: TGCGCCAGCAGCCAAGTACCCAGCGGGGGGGCCGGGGAGCAGTTCTTC.

The V call is TRBV4-1, the J call TRBJ2-5; 8 bases agree with TRBD2. Per the germline V gene, CDR1 is MGHRA and CDR2 is YSYEKL. The CDR3 spans 15 residues. The ends lost 0 bases at V and 5 bases at J; junction bases unmatched: 5. For the CDR3, the DNA is TGCGCCAGCAGCCAAGAACGGGGGGGCCGGGAGACCCAGTACTTC. As protein: CASSQERGGRETQYF.

Here the CDR3 DNA reads TGCGCCAGCAGCTTGCGGGGAGAGACCCAGTACTTC. As protein: CASSLRGETQYF. The V and J genes are TRBV5-1 and TRBJ2-5, with D possibly being TRBD2 (5 bases). Germline V CDR1 and CDR2: SGHRS, YFSETQ. This CDR3 is built from 12 residues. V lost 1 base and J 4 bases, leaving 5 bases between the germline ends.

This chain uses TRBV5-1 with TRBJ2-2; D remains ambiguous. The germline gives CDR1 SGHRS, CDR2 YFSETQ. Trimming shortened V by 0 bases and J by 6 bases, and 9 bases separated the two germline ends. CDR3 size: 14 residues. The CDR3 nucleotides are TGCGCCAGCAGCTTGGTAGGCGGATCCGGGGAGCTGTTTTTT. Its protein product is CASSLVGGSGELFF. The full variable domain, with the rest looked up from reference TRBV5-1 and TRBJ2-2, is KAGVTQTPRYLIKTRGQQVTLSCSPISGHRSVSWYQQTPGQGLQFLFEYFSETQRNKGNFPGRFSGRQFSNSRSEMNVSTLELGDSALYLCASSLVGGSGELFFGEGSRLTVL.

The chain couples TRBV12-5 to TRBJ1-3, with 7 nucleotides matching TRBD1. There are 15 residues in the CDR3. V gave up 1 base and J gave up 8 bases; unmatched junction bases: 8. Germline lookup yields CDR1 LGHNT and CDR2 FRNRAP. The CDR3 nucleotides read TGTGCTAGTGGTTTGGACCGGACAGGCCAATACACCATATATTTT. This codes for CASGLDRTGQYTIYF.

The chain links TRBV6-4 to TRBJ2-1, with D possibly being TRBD1 (6 bases). Germline CDR1 MRHNA, CDR2 SNTAGT. V shed 6 bases and J shed 6 bases, with 18 bases lying between them. This CDR3 comprises 15 residues. CDR3 bases: TGTGCCAGCAGCCTCAATTCGGGACAAAGCAATGAGCAGTTCTTC. Residues: CASSLNSGQSNEQFF.

The chain recombines TRBV4-3 with TRBJ1-1, with 7 bases identical to TRBD1. The CDR3 has 15 residues. The V gene's germline CDR1 is LGHNA and CDR2 YSLEER. Germline trimming cut 6 bases from V and 2 bases from J; bases unmatched to any gene: 9. The CDR3 bases are TGCGCCAGCAGTACCCTGGGACAGACTAACACTGAAGCTTTCTTT. Translating gives CASSTLGQTNTEAFF.

V and J are TRBV15 and TRBJ1-4, with D perhaps TRBD1 (5 bases). Germline CDR1 and CDR2: LNHNV and YYDKDF (reference sequence). CDR3 length: 17 amino acids. Deletions cut 8 bases from V and 4 bases from J, with 23 bases between. The CDR3 spells CATRARGSPNFNEKLFF. In nucleotides, the CDR3 is TGTGCCACCCGGGCCCGGGGGAGCCCAAATTTTAATGAAAAACTGTTTTTT.

The chain carries TRBV19 and TRBJ2-5; no clear D gene. V lost 6 bases and J 4 bases, leaving 6 bases between the germline ends. Germline V lookup: CDR1 LNHDA, CDR2 SQIVND (reference sequence). The CDR3 is 11 residues long. CDR3 region: CASRIGETQYF. The CDR3 coding sequence is TGTGCCAGTAGAATCGGAGAGACCCAGTACTTC. Combining the CDR3 with reference TRBV19 and TRBJ2-5 gives the whole variable domain DGGITQSPKYLFRKEGQNVTLSCEQNLNHDAMYWYRQDPGQGLRLIYYSQIVNDFQKGDIAEGYSVSREKKESFPLTVTSAQKNPTAFYLCASRIGETQYFGPGTRLLVL.

This chain links TRBV19 with TRBJ2-3; 10 bases fit TRBD2. The CDR3 consists of 15 residues. Germline V gene sequence: CDR1 LNHDA, CDR2 SQIVND (reference sequence). The trim removed 3 bases at V and 2 bases at J, leaving 2 bases unmatched. The CDR3 here is CASSISGGNTDTQYF. The CDR3 DNA reads as TGTGCCAGTAGTATTAGCGGGGGGAACACAGATACGCAGTATTTT.

V is TRBV5-1 and J is TRBJ2-7, with TRBD2 matching 9 bases. V lost 0 bases to trimming and J lost 4 bases; unmatched junction nucleotides: 5. The CDR3 has 15 residues. Germline V lookup: CDR1 SGHRS, CDR2 YFSETQ. The CDR3: CASSLGLAGDYEQYF. DNA of the CDR3: TGCGCCAGCAGCTTGGGGTTAGCGGGGGATTACGAGCAGTACTTC.

The chain recombines TRBV18 with TRBJ2-1; D remains unclear. The V and J ends lost 3 bases and 3 bases respectively, with 9 bases between them. Germline loops: CDR1 KGHSH, CDR2 LQKENI. The CDR3 has 14 residues. The chain's CDR3 is CASSPDILYNEQFF. The CDR3 bases are TGTGCCAGCTCACCCGACATCCTCTACAATGAGCAGTTCTTC.

The rearrangement links TRBV5-6 to TRBJ2-2; D gene unclear. CDR1 and CDR2 (germline): SGHDT, YYEEEE. This CDR3 has 15 amino acids. The V and J ends lost 2 bases and 3 bases respectively, with 11 bases between them. The CDR3 nucleotides are TGTGCCAGCAGCTTATCTAGAACTCACACCGGGGAGCTGTTTTTT. Protein: CASSLSRTHTGELFF.